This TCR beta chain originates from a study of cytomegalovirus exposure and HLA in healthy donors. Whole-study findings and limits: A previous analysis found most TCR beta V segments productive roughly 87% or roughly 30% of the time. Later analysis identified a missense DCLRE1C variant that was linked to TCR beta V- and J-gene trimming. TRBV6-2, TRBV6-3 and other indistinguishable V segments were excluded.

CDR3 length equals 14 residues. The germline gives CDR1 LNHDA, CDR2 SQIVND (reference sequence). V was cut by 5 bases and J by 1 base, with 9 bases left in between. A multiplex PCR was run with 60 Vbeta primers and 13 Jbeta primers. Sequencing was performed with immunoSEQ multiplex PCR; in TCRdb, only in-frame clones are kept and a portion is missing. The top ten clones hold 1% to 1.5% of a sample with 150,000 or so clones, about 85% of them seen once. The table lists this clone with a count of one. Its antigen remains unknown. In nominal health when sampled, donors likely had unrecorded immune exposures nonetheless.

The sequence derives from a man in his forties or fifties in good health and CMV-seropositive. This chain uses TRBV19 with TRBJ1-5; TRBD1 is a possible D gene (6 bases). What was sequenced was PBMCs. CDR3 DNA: TGTGCCAGTAGTCCCAGGGGAAGCAATCAGCCCCAGCATTTT. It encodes CASSPRGSNQPQHF.